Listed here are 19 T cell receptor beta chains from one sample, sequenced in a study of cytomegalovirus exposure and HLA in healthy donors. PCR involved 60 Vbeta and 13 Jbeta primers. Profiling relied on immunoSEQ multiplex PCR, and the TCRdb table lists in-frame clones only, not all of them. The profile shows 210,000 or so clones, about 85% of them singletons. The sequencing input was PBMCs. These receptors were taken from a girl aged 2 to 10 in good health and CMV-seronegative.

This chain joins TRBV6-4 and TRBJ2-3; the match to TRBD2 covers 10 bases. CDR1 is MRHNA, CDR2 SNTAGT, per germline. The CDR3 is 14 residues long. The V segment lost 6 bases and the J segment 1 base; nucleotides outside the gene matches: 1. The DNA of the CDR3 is TGTGCCAGCAGGCTAGCGGGGGGCACAGATACGCAGTATTTT. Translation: CASRLAGGTDTQYF.

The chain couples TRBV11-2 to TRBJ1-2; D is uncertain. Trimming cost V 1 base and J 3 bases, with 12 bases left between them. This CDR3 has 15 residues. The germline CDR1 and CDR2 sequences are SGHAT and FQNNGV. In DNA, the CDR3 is TGTGCCAGCAGCTTAGGTCAGGTTATGGACTATGGCTACACCTTC. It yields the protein CASSLGQVMDYGYTF. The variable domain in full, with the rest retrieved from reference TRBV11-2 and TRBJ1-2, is EAGVAQSPRYKIIEKRQSVAFWCNPISGHATLYWYQQILGQGPKLLIQFQNNGVVDDSQLPKDRFSAERLKGVDSTLKIQPAKLEDSAVYLCASSLGQVMDYGYTFGSGTRLTVV.

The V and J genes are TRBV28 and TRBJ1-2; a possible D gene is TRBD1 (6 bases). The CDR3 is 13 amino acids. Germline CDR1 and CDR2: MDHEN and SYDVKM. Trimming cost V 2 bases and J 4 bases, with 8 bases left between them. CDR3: CASSLGGAYGYTF. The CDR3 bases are TGTGCCAGCAGTTTAGGGGGGGCCTATGGCTACACCTTC.

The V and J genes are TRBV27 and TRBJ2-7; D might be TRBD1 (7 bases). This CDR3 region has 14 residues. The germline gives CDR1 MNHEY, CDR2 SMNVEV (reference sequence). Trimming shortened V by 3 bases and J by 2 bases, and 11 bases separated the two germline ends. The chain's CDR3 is CASSFGGQPYEQYF. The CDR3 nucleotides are TGTGCCAGCAGTTTCGGGGGACAGCCCTACGAGCAGTACTTC.

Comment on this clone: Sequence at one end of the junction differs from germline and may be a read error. Written as DNA, the CDR3 is TGTTCCAGCGCGAATTACAGGGGCTATGGCTACACCTTC. Translating it yields CSSANYRGYGYTF. The chain couples TRBV7-9 to TRBJ1-2; 7 bases are shared with TRBD1. Per germline, CDR1 SEHNR and CDR2 FQNEAQ (reference sequence). The CDR3 is 13 amino acids.

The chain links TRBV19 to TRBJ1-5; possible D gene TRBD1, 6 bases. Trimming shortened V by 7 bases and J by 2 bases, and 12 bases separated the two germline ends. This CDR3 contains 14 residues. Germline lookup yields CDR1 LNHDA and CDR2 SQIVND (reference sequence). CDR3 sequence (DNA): TGTGCCAGTAATCGGGACAATCGCAATCAGCCCCAGCATTTT. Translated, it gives CASNRDNRNQPQHF.

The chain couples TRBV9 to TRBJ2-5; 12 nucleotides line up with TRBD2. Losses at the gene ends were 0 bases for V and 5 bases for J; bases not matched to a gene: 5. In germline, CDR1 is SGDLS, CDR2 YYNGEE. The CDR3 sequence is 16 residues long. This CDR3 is CASSVGASGRVETQYF. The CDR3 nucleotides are TGTGCCAGCAGCGTAGGTGCTAGCGGGAGGGTGGAGACCCAGTACTTC.

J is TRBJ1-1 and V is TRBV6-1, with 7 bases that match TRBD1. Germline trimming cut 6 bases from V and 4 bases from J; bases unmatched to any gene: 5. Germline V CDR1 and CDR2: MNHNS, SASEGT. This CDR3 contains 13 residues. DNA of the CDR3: TGTGCCAGCAGAATAACAGGGGCCACTGAAGCTTTCTTT. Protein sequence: CASRITGATEAFF.

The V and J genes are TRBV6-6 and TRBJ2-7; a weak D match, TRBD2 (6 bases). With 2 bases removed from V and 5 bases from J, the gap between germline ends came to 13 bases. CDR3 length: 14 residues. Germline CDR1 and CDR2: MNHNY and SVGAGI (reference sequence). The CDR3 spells CASSYQRGGDEQYF. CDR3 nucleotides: TGTGCCAGCAGTTACCAAAGGGGCGGGGACGAGCAGTACTTC.

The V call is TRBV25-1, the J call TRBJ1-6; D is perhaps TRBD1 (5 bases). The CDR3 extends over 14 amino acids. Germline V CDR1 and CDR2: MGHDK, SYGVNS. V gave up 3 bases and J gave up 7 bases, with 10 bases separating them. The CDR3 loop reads CASSDREGNSPLHF. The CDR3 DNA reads TGTGCCAGCAGTGACAGGGAAGGGAATTCACCCCTCCACTTT.

The CDR3 coding sequence is TGTGCCAGCAGCTTAGCAGGGGTCACAGATACGCAGTATTTT. It yields the protein CASSLAGVTDTQYF. The gene calls are TRBV11-2 and TRBJ2-3, with a possible D match to TRBD1 (6 bases). The germline CDR1 and CDR2 sequences are SGHAT and FQNNGV. CDR3 size: 14 residues. Trimming removed 1 base from V and 2 bases from J, with 7 bases in between.

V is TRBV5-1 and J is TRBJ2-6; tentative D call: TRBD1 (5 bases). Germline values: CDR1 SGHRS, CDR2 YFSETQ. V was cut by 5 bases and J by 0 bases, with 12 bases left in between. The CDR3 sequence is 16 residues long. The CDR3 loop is CASRVGVSSGANVLTF. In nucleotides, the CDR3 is TGCGCCAGCAGAGTAGGGGTTAGCTCTGGGGCCAACGTCCTGACTTTC. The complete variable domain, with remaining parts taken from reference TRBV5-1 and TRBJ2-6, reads KAGVTQTPRYLIKTRGQQVTLSCSPISGHRSVSWYQQTPGQGLQFLFEYFSETQRNKGNFPGRFSGRQFSNSRSEMNVSTLELGDSALYLCASRVGVSSGANVLTFGAGSRLTVL.

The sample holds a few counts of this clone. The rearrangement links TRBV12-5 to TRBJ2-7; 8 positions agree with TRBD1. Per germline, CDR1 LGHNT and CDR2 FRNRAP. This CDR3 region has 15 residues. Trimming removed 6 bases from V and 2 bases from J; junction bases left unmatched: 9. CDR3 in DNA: TGTGCTAGTGGCTACGGGGACAGGTCGACCTACGAGCAGTACTTC. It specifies CASGYGDRSTYEQYF.

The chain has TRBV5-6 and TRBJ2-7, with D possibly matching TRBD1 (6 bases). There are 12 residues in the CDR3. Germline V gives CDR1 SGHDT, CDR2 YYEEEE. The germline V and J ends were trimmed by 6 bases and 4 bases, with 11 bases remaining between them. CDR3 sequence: CASTSQGYEQYF. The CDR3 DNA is TGTGCCAGCACATCGCAGGGGTACGAGCAGTACTTC.

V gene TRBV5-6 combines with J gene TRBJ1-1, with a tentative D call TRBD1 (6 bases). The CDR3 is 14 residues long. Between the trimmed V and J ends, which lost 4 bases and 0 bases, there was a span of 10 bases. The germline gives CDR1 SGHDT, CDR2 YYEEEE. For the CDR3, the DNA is TGTGCCAGCAGCGATGGACAGTTGAACACTGAAGCTTTCTTT. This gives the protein CASSDGQLNTEAFF.

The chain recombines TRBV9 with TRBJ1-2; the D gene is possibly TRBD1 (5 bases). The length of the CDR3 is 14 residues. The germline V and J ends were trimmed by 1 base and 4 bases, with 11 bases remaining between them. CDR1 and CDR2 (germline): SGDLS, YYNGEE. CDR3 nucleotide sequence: TGTGCCAGCAGCGTAACCGACAGAAGCTATGGCTACACCTTC. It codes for CASSVTDRSYGYTF.

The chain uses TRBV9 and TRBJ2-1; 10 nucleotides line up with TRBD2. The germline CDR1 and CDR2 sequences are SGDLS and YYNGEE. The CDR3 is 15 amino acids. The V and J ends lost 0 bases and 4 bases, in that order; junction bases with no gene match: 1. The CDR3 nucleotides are TGTGCCAGCAGCGTAGCAGCGGGGGGGTACAATGAGCAGTTCTTC. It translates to CASSVAAGGYNEQFF.

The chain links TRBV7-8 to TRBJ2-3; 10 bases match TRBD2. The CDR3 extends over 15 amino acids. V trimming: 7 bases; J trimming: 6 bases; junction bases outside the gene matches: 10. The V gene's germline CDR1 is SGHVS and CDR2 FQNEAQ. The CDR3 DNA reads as TGTGCCAGCATCTTTAGCGGGAGGAGGTTGGATACGCAGTATTTT. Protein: CASIFSGRRLDTQYF.

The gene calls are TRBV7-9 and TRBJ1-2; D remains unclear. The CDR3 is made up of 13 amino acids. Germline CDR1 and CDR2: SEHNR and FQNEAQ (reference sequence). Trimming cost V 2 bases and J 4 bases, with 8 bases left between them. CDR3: CASSLSGSYGYTF. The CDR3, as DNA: TGTGCCAGCAGCTTATCAGGATCCTATGGCTACACCTTC. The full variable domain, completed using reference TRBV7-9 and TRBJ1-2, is DTGVSQNPRHKITKRGQNVTFRCDPISEHNRLYWYRQTLGQGPEFLTYFQNEAQLEKSRLLSDRFSAERPKGSFSTLEIQRTEQGDSAMYLCASSLSGSYGYTFGSGTRLTVV.